The 8 T cell receptor beta chains in this list originate from one sample, sequenced in a study of blood T cell repertoires in COVID-19. Here immunoSEQ multiplex PCR was the method, and the copy in TCRdb shows in-frame clones only, minus some. Here the sample spans around 300,000 clones, approximately 88% being singletons. The sequenced sample consisted of peripheral blood. All receptors come from a woman in her thirties or forties who had recovered from COVID-19.

The CDR3 DNA follows: TGTGCCAGCTCCCGGGGGACTACAGATACGCAGTATTTT. Translated: CASSRGTTDTQYF. V is TRBV18 and J is TRBJ2-3, with D maybe TRBD2 (6 bases). The CDR3 extends over 13 amino acids. The V end was cut by 6 bases, the J end by 3 bases, with 10 bases between. The germline gives CDR1 KGHSH, CDR2 LQKENI.

This chain joins TRBV30 and TRBJ1-5; 8 bases line up with TRBD1. This CDR3 region has 15 residues. The germline gives CDR1 GTSNPN, CDR2 SVGIG (reference sequence). Trimming cost V 5 bases and J 0 bases; bases outside gene matches: 6. The chain's CDR3 is CAWDRGSLSNQPQHF. The CDR3 DNA follows: TGTGCCTGGGACAGGGGCTCCCTTAGCAATCAGCCCCAGCATTTT.

The chain links TRBV6-4 to TRBJ2-3; D might be TRBD2 (5 bases). With 2 bases removed from V and 4 bases from J, the gap between germline ends came to 13 bases. This CDR3 is 15 amino acids long. Germline loops: CDR1 MRHNA, CDR2 SNTAGT. The CDR3: CASSDDYKGPDTQYF. CDR3 DNA: TGTGCCAGCAGTGACGACTACAAAGGGCCAGATACGCAGTATTTT.

This chain uses TRBV12-3 or TRBV12-4 with TRBJ2-3; 7 bases are shared with TRBD1. The CDR3 runs 13 residues. Trimming cost V 3 bases and J 4 bases; bases outside gene matches: 1. The CDR3 nucleotides read TGTGCCAGCAGTTTTAGGGGGCCAGATACGCAGTATTTT. Translation gives CASSFRGPDTQYF.

The rearrangement links TRBV10-2 to TRBJ2-5, with a possible D match to TRBD1 (6 bases). The CDR3 length is 13 residues. Between the trimmed V and J ends, which lost 8 bases and 1 base, there was a span of 11 bases. The V gene's germline CDR1 is WSHSY and CDR2 SAAADI. The CDR3 DNA reads TGCGCCAGCTGCTGGACAGTCCAAGAGACCCAGTACTTC. It encodes CASCWTVQETQYF.

The V gene is TRBV11-2, the J gene TRBJ2-7; TRBD1 is a possible D gene (6 bases). CDR3 length equals 15 residues. Germline V gene data show CDR1 as SGHAT and CDR2 as FQNNGV. Trimming cost V 1 base and J 1 base, with 11 bases left between them. The CDR3: CASSLVQGASYEQYF. DNA of the CDR3: TGTGCCAGCAGCTTAGTACAGGGAGCATCCTACGAGCAGTACTTC.

The chain combines TRBV10-2 with TRBJ2-3; 11 positions match TRBD2. Germline V gene data show CDR1 as WSHSY and CDR2 as SAAADI. V trimming: 8 bases; J trimming: 5 bases; junction bases outside the gene matches: 3. This CDR3 has 13 amino acids. The CDR3: CASRLAGGDTQYF. CDR3 coding DNA: TGCGCCAGCCGTCTAGCGGGAGGAGATACGCAGTATTTT.

The rearrangement joins TRBV5-1 to TRBJ1-3; D is undetermined. Trimming cost V 0 bases and J 0 bases, with 13 bases left between them. The length of the CDR3 is 17 residues. CDR1 is SGHRS and CDR2 is YFSETQ in the germline V gene. DNA for the CDR3: TGCGCCAGCAGCTTGGGGGCAGTCCTCTCCTCTGGAAACACCATATATTTT. Protein: CASSLGAVLSSGNTIYF.